One and the same sample provided the 26 T cell receptor beta chains below, sequenced in a study of OX40 agonist ivuxolimab in advanced cancers. Assay: immunoSEQ multiplex PCR; the TCRdb copy retains only in-frame clones and omits some. The table records 77,000 or so clones, roughly 91% of them present only once. Sequenced material: CD4+ or CD8+ T cells sorted from blood, taken in a trial of the OX40 agonist ivuxolimab. These receptor sequences come from an adult with an advanced solid tumor such as melanoma, head and neck, liver or kidney cancer.

This rearrangement joins TRBV7-8 to TRBJ2-1; 8 bases match TRBD2. V was clipped by 2 bases and J by 5 bases; unmatched bases: 8. Looked up from germline, CDR1 is SGHVS and CDR2 is FQNEAQ. This CDR3 is 16 amino acids long. DNA for the CDR3: TGTGCCAGCAGCTTATGGGGGAGCGGGGGAGACAATGAGCAGTTCTTC. Protein sequence: CASSLWGSGGDNEQFF.

The gene calls are TRBV19 and TRBJ2-5, with 7 bases fitting TRBD2. Germline lookup yields CDR1 LNHDA and CDR2 SQIVND (reference sequence). The CDR3 sequence is 14 residues long. J was trimmed by 3 bases and V by 2 bases; bases with no gene match: 3. The CDR3 region is CASSISAGKETQYF. In nucleotides, the CDR3 is TGTGCCAGTAGTATATCAGCGGGGAAAGAGACCCAGTACTTC.

The chain carries TRBV29-1 and TRBJ2-1; 8 nucleotides agree with TRBD1. V trimming: 0 bases; J trimming: 5 bases; junction bases outside the gene matches: 9. Germline V gene lookup returns CDR1 SQVTM and CDR2 ANQGSEA. The CDR3 is 16 residues long. CDR3 in amino acids: CSVEEGLGQVNNEQFF. In DNA form, the CDR3 reads TGCAGCGTTGAAGAGGGGCTGGGACAGGTTAACAATGAGCAGTTCTTC.

This chain connects TRBV7-8 to TRBJ2-4, with a possible D match to TRBD2 (6 bases). Germline CDR1 reads SGHVS; CDR2 reads FQNEAQ. V dropped 2 bases and J dropped 3 bases, with 14 bases sitting between them. There are 16 residues in the CDR3. This chain's CDR3 is CASSLLPSVYKNIQYF. CDR3 sequence (DNA): TGTGCCAGCAGCTTATTACCTAGCGTGTACAAAAACATTCAGTACTTC.

The chain links TRBV2 to TRBJ1-5, with TRBD1 matching 7 bases. V was pared by 5 bases and J by 7 bases, with 11 bases of the junction left unmatched. CDR1 is SNHLY and CDR2 is FYNNEI in the germline V gene. The CDR3 has 15 amino acids. CDR3 nucleotides: TGTGCCAGCAGTCTATCACAGGGGACTGGGCAGCCCCAGCATTTT. Translation gives CASSLSQGTGQPQHF.

This chain links TRBV4-3 with TRBJ2-3; 9 bases are shared with TRBD1. Per germline, CDR1 LGHNA and CDR2 YSLEER. This CDR3 contains 14 residues. V lost 1 base and J lost 5; bases outside the gene matches: 1. This chain's CDR3 is CASSQGDRVDTQYF. DNA for the CDR3: TGCGCCAGCAGCCAAGGGGACAGGGTAGATACGCAGTATTTT.

This chain links TRBV29-1 with TRBJ1-2; D not resolved. Trimming shortened V by 8 bases and J by 0 bases, and 10 bases separated the two germline ends. Germline loops: CDR1 SQVTM, CDR2 ANQGSEA. The length of the CDR3 is 12 residues. CDR3 in DNA: TGCAGCCTAGAGTCGGCTAACTATGGCTACACCTTC. Amino acid sequence: CSLESANYGYTF.

This clone was seen a single time. This chain uses TRBV19 with TRBJ2-3; D gene ambiguous. In germline, CDR1 is LNHDA, CDR2 SQIVND (reference sequence). The CDR3 totals 14 residues. The germline V and J ends were trimmed by 5 bases and 0 bases, with 9 bases remaining between them. DNA for the CDR3: TGTGCCAGTAGTGTCAAGGTGAGCACAGATACGCAGTATTTT. Translating gives CASSVKVSTDTQYF.

This clone was counted once. The V gene is TRBV5-1, the J gene TRBJ2-3, with 8 bases matching TRBD2. CDR3 length: 16 residues. V lost 5 bases to trimming and J lost 1 base; unmatched junction nucleotides: 9. Germline V gives CDR1 SGHRS, CDR2 YFSETQ. The CDR3: CASSLPLADGTDTQYF. As DNA, the CDR3 is TGCGCCAGCAGTCTACCACTAGCGGACGGCACAGATACGCAGTATTTT.

V and J are TRBV2 and TRBJ1-1, with D possibly TRBD1 on 6 matching bases. CDR1 and CDR2 from the germline V gene are SNHLY and FYNNEI. V was trimmed by 0 bases and J by 7 bases, leaving 18 bases between them. This CDR3 comprises 16 residues. The CDR3 protein is CASSEALGGGRGEAFF. Here the CDR3 DNA reads TGTGCCAGCAGTGAAGCGCTTGGAGGGGGAAGGGGTGAAGCTTTCTTT.

The chain recombines TRBV7-9 with TRBJ2-3, with 8 bases identical to TRBD1. Trimming took 5 bases from V and 3 from J; bases not matched to a gene: 4. The CDR3 runs to 14 residues. The germline CDR1 and CDR2 sequences are SEHNR and FQNEAQ (reference sequence). The CDR3 protein is CASSRQGSTDTQYF. CDR3 DNA sequence: TGTGCCAGCAGCCGACAGGGGAGTACAGATACGCAGTATTTT. The full variable domain, its missing parts supplied by reference TRBV7-9 and TRBJ2-3, is DTGVSQNPRHKITKRGQNVTFRCDPISEHNRLYWYRQTLGQGPEFLTYFQNEAQLEKSRLLSDRFSAERPKGSFSTLEIQRTEQGDSAMYLCASSRQGSTDTQYFGPGTRLTVL.

The chain combines TRBV19 with TRBJ2-1; the match to TRBD2 covers 8 bases. The germline V gene has CDR1 LNHDA and CDR2 SQIVND (reference sequence). V was pared by 1 base and J by 1 base, with 3 bases of the junction left unmatched. This CDR3 has 16 residues. The CDR3: CASSIVSGRSYNEQFF. The CDR3, as DNA: TGTGCCAGTAGTATAGTCAGCGGGAGATCCTACAATGAGCAGTTCTTC.

This rearrangement joins TRBV2 to TRBJ1-2, with 9 bases lining up with TRBD1. The CDR3 runs 14 residues. The germline gives CDR1 SNHLY, CDR2 FYNNEI. J was trimmed by 3 bases and V by 6 bases; bases with no gene match: 5. CDR3: CASRRDRDYYGYTF. The CDR3 DNA is TGTGCCAGCAGGAGGGACAGGGATTACTATGGCTACACCTTC.

The chain links TRBV7-2 to TRBJ2-2; D unclear. The CDR3 runs to 13 residues. Trimming cost V 3 bases and J 4 bases, with 6 bases left between them. Germline values: CDR1 SGHTA, CDR2 FQGNSA. CDR3 coding DNA: TGTGCCAGCAGCTTCGCCTCCACCGGGGAGCTGTTTTTT. Amino acid sequence: CASSFASTGELFF.

The chain combines TRBV5-1 with TRBJ2-2; D possibly matches TRBD1 or TRBD2 (5 bases each). Germline loops: CDR1 SGHRS, CDR2 YFSETQ. This CDR3 spans 16 amino acids. V was pared by 0 bases and J by 4 bases, with 13 bases between. Here the CDR3 reads CASSLAGTGSTGELFF. The DNA for the CDR3 is TGCGCCAGCAGCTTGGCCGGGACGGGGAGCACCGGGGAGCTGTTTTTT.

V is TRBV7-2 and J is TRBJ2-4; D remains unclear. Germline V gene sequence: CDR1 SGHTA, CDR2 FQGNSA. V lost 0 bases and J lost 7, with 13 bases in between. CDR3 size: 15 residues. The CDR3 DNA reads as TGTGCCAGCAGCTTAGCAGCATTGACACTGAACATTCAGTACTTC. It is translated as CASSLAALTLNIQYF.

The chain combines TRBV19 with TRBJ1-2; 9 bases align to TRBD1. Germline V gene data show CDR1 as LNHDA and CDR2 as SQIVND (reference sequence). CDR3 length equals 13 residues. V shed 5 bases and J 8 bases; nucleotides not matched to a gene: 6. CDR3 in DNA: TGTGCCAGTAGTCCAAGACAGGGGGAGGGCTACACCTTC. Translation: CASSPRQGEGYTF.

The chain has TRBV4-1 and TRBJ1-4; D is uncertain. The CDR3 runs 18 residues. Looked up from germline, CDR1 is MGHRA and CDR2 is YSYEKL. Trimming stripped 0 bases from V and 5 bases from J, with 19 bases between. CDR3 sequence (DNA): TGCGCCAGCAGCCAAGACGGCCCAGGAGGTCCTCTAAATGAAAAACTGTTTTTT. Translation: CASSQDGPGGPLNEKLFF.

The chain joins TRBV6-6 to TRBJ1-5; weak D call: TRBD1 (5 bases). V lost 8 bases and J 2 bases, leaving 7 bases between the germline ends. Germline loops: CDR1 MNHNY, CDR2 SVGAGI (reference sequence). The CDR3 covers 12 residues. CDR3 region: CASGGGNQPQHF. CDR3 DNA: TGTGCCAGCGGGGGGGGCAATCAGCCCCAGCATTTT.

The CDR3 coding sequence is TGCAGCGTTGAAGTGGCCAGGGGGAAAGGAGAGACCCAGTACTTC. Amino acid sequence: CSVEVARGKGETQYF. The chain couples TRBV29-1 to TRBJ2-5; 7 bases match TRBD1. Germline CDR1 SQVTM, CDR2 ANQGSEA. V lost 1 base and J lost 4; bases outside the gene matches: 9. The CDR3 consists of 15 residues.

The chain combines TRBV7-2 with TRBJ1-2, with D possibly TRBD1 on 6 matching bases. The V and J ends lost 1 base and 8 bases respectively, with 14 bases between them. The CDR3 runs 14 residues. Germline CDR1 is SGHTA and CDR2 is FQGNSA. As DNA, the CDR3 is TGTGCCAGCAGCTTAGTGGGGGCGCACAGGGGCTACACCTTC. Its translation: CASSLVGAHRGYTF.

About this clone: The same CDR3 also results from other DNA sequences found in this sample. V gene TRBV19 combines with J gene TRBJ2-2; weak D call: TRBD2 (6 bases). CDR1 is LNHDA, CDR2 SQIVND, per germline (reference sequence). V was cut by 6 bases and J by 1 base, with 9 bases left in between. This CDR3 is built from 14 residues. The DNA of the CDR3 is TGTGCCAGTAGGACGGGACTGAACACCGGGGAGCTGTTTTTT. This sequence encodes CASRTGLNTGELFF.

The chain has TRBV7-3 and TRBJ2-1; D is possibly TRBD1 or TRBD2 (6 bases each). CDR3 size: 16 residues. The ends were cut back, 5 bases at V and 4 bases at J, with 18 bases in the middle. Germline lookup yields CDR1 SGHTA and CDR2 FQGTGA. CDR3 region: CASSRSGAGAYNEQFF. CDR3 sequence (DNA): TGTGCCAGCAGCCGGTCGGGGGCAGGGGCTTACAATGAGCAGTTCTTC.

The J gene is TRBJ2-7, the V gene TRBV6-5, with D tentatively TRBD2 (5 bases). The germline V and J ends were trimmed by 6 bases and 7 bases, with 10 bases remaining between them. This CDR3 spans 11 amino acids. Germline CDR1 is MNHEY and CDR2 is SVGAGI. The CDR3 is CASRLVGEQYF. The CDR3, as DNA: TGTGCCAGCAGACTAGTCGGTGAGCAGTACTTC.

As DNA, the CDR3 is TGTGCCAGCAGCCAGAGGCGCGGGGGCGGGAAGGATGAAGCTTTCTTT. Translated: CASSQRRGGGKDEAFF. The gene calls are TRBV7-2 and TRBJ1-1; tentatively, D is TRBD1 (6 bases). CDR3 length: 16 amino acids. Per the germline V gene, CDR1 is SGHTA and CDR2 is FQGNSA. V was cut by 5 bases and J by 7 bases, with 23 bases left in between.

This rearrangement joins TRBV2 to TRBJ2-1; TRBD2 matches at 8 bases. The germline V gene has CDR1 SNHLY and CDR2 FYNNEI. The V segment lost 6 bases and the J segment 4 bases; nucleotides outside the gene matches: 20. This CDR3 has 19 residues. The CDR3 sequence: CASRPRKLAEYQNYNEQFF. The CDR3 coding sequence is TGTGCCAGCAGACCTCGGAAACTAGCGGAGTACCAAAATTACAATGAGCAGTTCTTC.